This is a list of T cell receptor beta chains from one sample in a study of OX40 agonist ivuxolimab in advanced cancers. Assay used: immunoSEQ multiplex PCR; TCRdb lists only in-frame clones, some missing. The table records around 5,900 clones, around 84% of them present only once. The sequencing used CD4+ or CD8+ T cells sorted from blood, collected in a trial of the OX40 agonist ivuxolimab. The source is an adult with an advanced solid tumor such as melanoma, head and neck, liver or kidney cancer. CDR3s include the opening cysteine and the closing phenylalanine or tryptophan. Fields, in order: V gene, D gene, J gene, CDR3 protein. A D gene is named only where the DNA matches it firmly.

>TRBV28|.|TRBJ1-2
CASSLGPLINYGYTF
>TRBV2|.|TRBJ2-2
CASSEATINTGELFF
>TRBV7-2|.|TRBJ1-5
CASSLALRNQPQHF
>TRBV28|.|TRBJ1-5
CASSYRREIYSNQPQHF
>TRBV7-9|.|TRBJ2-5
CASSQGGETQYF
>TRBV4-1|.|TRBJ1-1
CASSLNPAGGGTEAFF
>TRBV9|.|TRBJ2-1
CASSPTGLEQFF
>TRBV7-9|.|TRBJ1-2
CASSSTRGSQYGYTF
>TRBV27|.|TRBJ2-3
CAASSSWGTDTQYF
>TRBV19|TRBD2|TRBJ2-2
CASSPRGFQSGELFF
>TRBV27|TRBD2|TRBJ2-1
CASSGTSPNEQFF
>TRBV11-3|.|TRBJ2-2
CASSSGEQAHRELFF
>TRBV28|TRBD1|TRBJ1-5
CASSLSTGGSQHF
>TRBV6-5|.|TRBJ1-1
CASSTMGEAFF
>TRBV6-5|.|TRBJ1-5
CASSYSSTQPQHF
>TRBV7-9|.|TRBJ2-2
CASSWSGSTVTGELFF
>TRBV28|.|TRBJ2-5
CASSATWTAEETQYF
>TRBV7-6|.|TRBJ2-1
CASSPQGYNEQFF
>TRBV19|TRBD2|TRBJ2-7
CASSIRRGAYEQYF
>TRBV27|TRBD2|TRBJ2-1
CASSLSVRGGQNEQFF
>TRBV15|.|TRBJ1-1
CATSRLNTEAFF
>TRBV4-1|.|TRBJ2-7
CASSQGLAGFASYEQYF
>TRBV11-2|.|TRBJ1-1
CASSLDRRANTEAFF
>TRBV28|TRBD2|TRBJ2-1
CASSFPPSGVYNEQFF
>TRBV4-1|.|TRBJ1-1
CASSPDRMNTEAFF
>TRBV6-5|.|TRBJ2-4
CASSLGSEAKNIQYF
>TRBV7-9|.|TRBJ1-2
CASSLVEAFYGYTF
>TRBV5-6|.|TRBJ2-2
CASSLAAEGVDTGELFF
>TRBV5-6|.|TRBJ1-2
CASSLQGRGYGYTF
>TRBV25-1|.|TRBJ2-5
CASSEMRLPVGKKTQYF
>TRBV27|.|TRBJ2-5
CASSPLPLQTQYF